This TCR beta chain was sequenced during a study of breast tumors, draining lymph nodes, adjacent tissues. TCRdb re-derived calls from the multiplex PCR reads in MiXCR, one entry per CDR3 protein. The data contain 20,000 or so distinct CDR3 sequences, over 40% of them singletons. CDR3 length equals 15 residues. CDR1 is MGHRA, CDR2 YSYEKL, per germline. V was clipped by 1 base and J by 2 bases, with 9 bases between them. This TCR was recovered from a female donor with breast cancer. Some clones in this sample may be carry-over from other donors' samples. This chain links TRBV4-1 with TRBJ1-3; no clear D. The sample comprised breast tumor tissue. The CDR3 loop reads CASSQGPAPGNTIYF. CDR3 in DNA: TGCGCCAGCAGCCAAGGTCCGGCCCCTGGAAACACCATATATTTT.